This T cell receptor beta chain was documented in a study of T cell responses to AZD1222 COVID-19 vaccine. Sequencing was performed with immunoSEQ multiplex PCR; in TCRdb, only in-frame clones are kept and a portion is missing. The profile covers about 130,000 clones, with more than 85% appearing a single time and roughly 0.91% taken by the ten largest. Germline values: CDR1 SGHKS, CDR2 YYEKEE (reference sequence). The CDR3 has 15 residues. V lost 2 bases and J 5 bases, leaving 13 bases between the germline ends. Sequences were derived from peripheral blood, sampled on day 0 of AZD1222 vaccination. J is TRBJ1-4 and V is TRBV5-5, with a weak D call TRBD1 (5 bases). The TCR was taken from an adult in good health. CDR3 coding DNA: TGTGCCAGCAGCTTTTCCGGGACGCAGAATGAAAAACTGTTTTTT. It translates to CASSFSGTQNEKLFF.